Sequencing of this TCR beta chain was carried out in a study of OX40 agonist ivuxolimab in advanced cancers. Study details: Of the participants, 40% had some prior anti-PD-1, anti-PD-L1 or anti-CTLA-4 therapy, which was allowed. Of the patients, three showed partial responses, one with hepatocellular carcinoma and two with cutaneous melanoma. Study outcomes and limitations: Within 6 weeks, CD4+ and CD8+ blood T cells expanded clonally at 0.1 to 3.0 mg/kg. With doses of 0.1-3.0 mg/kg, partial responders showed among the lowest clonal expansion.

Germline CDR1 WSHSY, CDR2 SAAADI. Deletions cut 3 bases from V and 6 bases from J, with 13 bases between. The length of the CDR3 is 14 residues. Concerning this clone: Its antigen is unidentified.

Libraries were prepared by immunoSEQ multiplex PCR; TCRdb keeps only in-frame clonotypes and omits some of them. The sample lists some 50,000 clones, around nine tenths seen once, with over 0.5% in the top ten. The V gene is TRBV10-2, the J gene TRBJ2-3, with a weak D call TRBD2 (6 bases). The sequencing here drew on CD4+ or CD8+ T cells sorted from blood, taken in a trial of the OX40 agonist ivuxolimab. The receptor comes from an adult with an advanced solid tumor such as melanoma, head and neck, liver or kidney cancer. The CDR3 reads CASSDSGRGDTQYF. CDR3 sequence (DNA): TGCGCCAGCAGTGATAGCGGACGGGGGGATACGCAGTATTTT.